The sequence of this T cell receptor (beta chain) was determined in a study of blood T cell repertoires in COVID-19 (TCRdb year 2020). For the study in its entirety: Collaborator samples came from the United States, Italy and Spain and covered acute and convalescent phases of COVID-19. The material from the prospective study consisted of cDNA or gDNA derived from T cells, B-cell-depleted T cells, or PBMCs. The repertoires were released in a freely available public database intended as a resource for research on the immune response to SARS-CoV-2. Nearly every sample came with metadata listing a de-identified subject ID, COVID-19 status, age in years and sex. The samples were drawn from two sources: the first 160 participants of the ongoing ImmuneRACE study, and over 1,000 subjects contributed by 6 global collaborators. Where available, HLA class I and class II types were obtained from metadata supplied by the sample provider rather than from assay-based typing. The dataset comprised deeply sampled blood TCRbeta repertoires from subjects exposed to, actively infected with, or recovered from COVID-19. What the research found in general, with its limitations: Clinical and demographic metadata were provided uncurated, with the amount varying by source and participant.

At one collaborating source in Seattle, patients were enrolled during active infection and were followed longitudinally through the course of disease. Whole blood was collected in K2EDTA tubes by collaborating institutions according to the institutions' own protocols. Collaborator samples were shipped for TCRbeta analysis as frozen whole blood, isolated PBMCs, or DNA extracted from either sample type. Its CDR3 holds 15 amino acids, cysteine through phenylalanine. Of all the DNA, just the CDR3 is kept, 45 bases in frame from base 1. Here V drops 2 bases and J drops 8 bases, and the junction holds 5 bases not matched to any gene. CDR1 and CDR2 are drawn from the germline V gene: MNHEY, SVGAGI. Points on this clone: The antigen it recognizes is unknown. Per-nucleotide qualities are absent, and no much larger clonotype sits a single base away.

TCRbeta CDR3 regions were amplified from genomic DNA by means of the immunoSEQ Assay, a bias-controlled multiplex PCR. On the study's bioinformatics: The number of nucleated cells in each sample was estimated from the amplification of reference gene primers within the assay. To quantify the absolute abundance of each unique TCRbeta CDR3 rearrangement, sequence reads were collapsed and filtered. For each sample, productive Simpson clonality was calculated by taking the square root of Simpson's diversity index across productive rearrangements. The table comes from immuneACCESS by way of TCRdb, which keeps in-frame sequences with V and J called. Part of the clones is missing from these tables; in studies checked, under half for an unresolved V gene and the rest for unknown reasons. The D gene and trimming were derived from the DNA, and the V and J assignments and clone size from that table. Recorded for this sample are approximately 270,000 clones; 80% to 85% of them occurred a single time. Approximately 14% of the sample is in the top ten clones.

The sequence joins TRBV6-5 to TRBJ1-6; TRBD1 aligns with 8 central bases. Sequencing was done on a sample of peripheral blood. The sequence was collected from a person aged 65 to 85 with COVID-19, enrolled during active disease. The DNA sequence is TGTGCCAGCAGTTACGCTGGACAGGGTTATTCACCCCTCCACTTT. Translated, this is CASSYAGQGYSPLHF.